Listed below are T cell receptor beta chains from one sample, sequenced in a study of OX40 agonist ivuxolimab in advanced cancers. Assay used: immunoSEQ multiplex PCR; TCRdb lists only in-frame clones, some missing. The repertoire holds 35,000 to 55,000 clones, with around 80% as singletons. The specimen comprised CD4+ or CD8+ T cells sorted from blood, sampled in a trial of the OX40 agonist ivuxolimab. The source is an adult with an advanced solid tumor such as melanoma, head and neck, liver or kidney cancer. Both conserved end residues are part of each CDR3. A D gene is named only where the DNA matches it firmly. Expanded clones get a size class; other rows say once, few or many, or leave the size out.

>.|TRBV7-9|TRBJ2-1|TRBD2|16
CASSRTSGSVYNEQFF
TGTGCCAGCAGCCGGACTAGCGGGAGTGTGTACAATGAGCAGTTCTTC
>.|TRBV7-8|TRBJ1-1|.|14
CASSLVTGNTEAFF
TGTGCCAGCAGCTTAGTGACAGGGAACACTGAAGCTTTCTTT
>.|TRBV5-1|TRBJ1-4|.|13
CASSLAGNEKLFF
TGCGCCAGCAGCTTGGCTGGCAATGAAAAACTGTTTTTT
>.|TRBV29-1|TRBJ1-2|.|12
CSVTQGGDGYTF
TGCAGCGTTACGCAGGGAGGGGATGGCTACACCTTC
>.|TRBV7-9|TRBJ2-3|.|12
CASSSNTDTQYF
TGTGCCAGCAGCTCCAACACAGATACGCAGTATTTT
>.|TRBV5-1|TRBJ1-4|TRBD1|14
CASSLDRGDEKLFF
TGCGCCAGCAGCTTGGACAGGGGGGATGAAAAACTGTTTTTT
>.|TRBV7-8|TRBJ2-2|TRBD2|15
CASSSGTSGTGELFF
TGTGCCAGCAGCTCCGGGACTAGCGGGACCGGGGAGCTGTTTTTT
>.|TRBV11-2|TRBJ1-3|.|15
CASSSGPVSGNTIYF
TGTGCCAGCAGCTCCGGACCGGTCTCTGGAAACACCATATATTTT
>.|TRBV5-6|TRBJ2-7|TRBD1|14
CASSSGTGAYEQYF
TGTGCCAGCAGTTCCGGGACAGGGGCCTACGAGCAGTACTTC
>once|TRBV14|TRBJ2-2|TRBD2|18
CASSRPTSGRARTGELFF
TGTGCCAGCAGCCGCCCAACTAGCGGGAGGGCCCGGACCGGGGAGCTGTTTTTT
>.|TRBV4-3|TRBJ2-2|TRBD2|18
CASSQDSVTGGNTGELFF
TGCGCCAGCAGCCAAGATTCGGTAACGGGAGGAAACACCGGGGAGCTGTTTTTT
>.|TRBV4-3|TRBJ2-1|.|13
CASSQDVKREQFF
TGCGCCAGCAGCCAAGATGTTAAGCGCGAGCAGTTCTTC
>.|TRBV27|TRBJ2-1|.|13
CASFSVRYNEQFF
TGTGCCAGCTTTAGTGTCCGCTACAATGAGCAGTTCTTC
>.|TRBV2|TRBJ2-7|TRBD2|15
CASIPRLAAYYEQYF
TGTGCCAGCATCCCCCGACTAGCGGCCTACTACGAGCAGTACTTC
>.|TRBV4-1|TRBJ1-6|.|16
CASSQDSGRGDSPLHF
TGCGCCAGCAGCCAAGATTCGGGACGGGGAGACTCACCCCTCCACTTT
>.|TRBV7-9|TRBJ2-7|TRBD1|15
CASSWEVGQGVEQYF
TGTGCCAGCAGCTGGGAGGTGGGACAGGGGGTCGAGCAGTACTTC
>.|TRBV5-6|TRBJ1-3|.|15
CASSFRSTGGNTIYF
TGTGCCAGCAGCTTCCGATCCACGGGTGGAAACACCATATATTTT
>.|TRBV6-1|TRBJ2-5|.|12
CASSPSWETQYF
TGTGCCAGCAGCCCCAGTTGGGAGACCCAGTACTTC
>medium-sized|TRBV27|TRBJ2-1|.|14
CASQHQGGHNEQFF
TGTGCCAGTCAACACCAGGGGGGGCACAATGAGCAGTTCTTC
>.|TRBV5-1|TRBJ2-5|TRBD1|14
CASSPGQAQETQYF
TGCGCCAGCAGCCCGGGACAGGCCCAAGAGACCCAGTACTTC
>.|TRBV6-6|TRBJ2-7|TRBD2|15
CASKFRAGGLDEQYF
TGTGCCAGCAAGTTTAGGGCGGGAGGTCTTGACGAGCAGTACTTC
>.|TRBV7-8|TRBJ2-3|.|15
CASSLPIGLTDTQYF
TGTGCCAGCAGCTTACCGATTGGCTTGACAGATACGCAGTATTTT
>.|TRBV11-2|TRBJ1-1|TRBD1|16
CASSPRAGGENTEAFF
TGTGCCAGCAGCCCCAGGGCAGGGGGAGAGAACACTGAAGCTTTCTTT
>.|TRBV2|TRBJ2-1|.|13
CASSERGFDEQFF
TGTGCCAGCAGTGAACGAGGTTTCGATGAGCAGTTCTTC
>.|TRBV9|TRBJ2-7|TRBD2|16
CASSVGLAGGLYEQYF
TGTGCCAGCAGCGTCGGACTAGCGGGAGGGCTCTACGAGCAGTACTTC
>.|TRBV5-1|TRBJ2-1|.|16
CASSSITGLDYNEQFF
TGCGCCAGCAGCTCGATTACGGGACTGGACTACAATGAGCAGTTCTTC
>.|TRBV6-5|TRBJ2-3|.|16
CASSYSSSPSTDTQYF
TGTGCCAGCAGTTACTCGTCTAGCCCGTCGACAGATACGCAGTATTTT
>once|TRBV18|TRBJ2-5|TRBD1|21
CASSPQRDRGSRWLGQETQYF
TGTGCCAGCTCACCCCAGCGGGACAGGGGCTCGAGATGGCTAGGCCAAGAGACCCAGTACTTC
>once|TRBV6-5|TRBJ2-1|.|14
CASSYRLDGNEQFF
TGTGCCAGCAGTTACCGGCTAGACGGGAATGAGCAGTTCTTC
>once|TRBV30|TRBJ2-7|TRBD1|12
CAWSVGQVEQYF
TGTGCCTGGAGTGTGGGACAGGTCGAGCAGTACTTC
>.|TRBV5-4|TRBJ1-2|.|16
CASSLVEGPATYGYTF
TGTGCCAGCAGCTTGGTTGAGGGGCCGGCTACTTATGGCTACACCTTC
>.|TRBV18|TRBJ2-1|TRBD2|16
CASSSQTSPKNNEQFF
TGTGCCAGCTCATCTCAGACTAGCCCAAAGAACAATGAGCAGTTCTTC
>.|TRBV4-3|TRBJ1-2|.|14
CASSQETGDYGYTF
TGCGCCAGCAGCCAAGAGACAGGCGACTATGGCTACACCTTC
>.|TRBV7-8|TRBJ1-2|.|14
CASSLFRGDYGYTF
TGTGCCAGCAGCTTATTCCGCGGGGACTATGGCTACACCTTC
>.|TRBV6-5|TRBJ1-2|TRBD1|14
CASSYGQGAGGYTF
TGTGCCAGCAGTTACGGGCAGGGGGCAGGTGGCTACACCTTC
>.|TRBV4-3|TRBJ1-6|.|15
CASSLFGTLGSPLHF
TGCGCCAGCAGCCTTTTCGGGACCCTGGGGTCACCCCTCCACTTT
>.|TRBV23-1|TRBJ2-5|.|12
CASSHERKTQYF
TGCGCCAGCAGTCATGAGAGGAAGACCCAGTACTTC
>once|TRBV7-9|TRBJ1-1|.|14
CASSPPNPGTEAFF
TGTGCCAGCAGCCCTCCCAATCCGGGAACTGAAGCTTTCTTT
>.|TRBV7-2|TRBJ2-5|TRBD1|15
CASSRQGSGEETQYF
TGTGCCAGCAGTCGACAGGGATCAGGAGAAGAGACCCAGTACTTC